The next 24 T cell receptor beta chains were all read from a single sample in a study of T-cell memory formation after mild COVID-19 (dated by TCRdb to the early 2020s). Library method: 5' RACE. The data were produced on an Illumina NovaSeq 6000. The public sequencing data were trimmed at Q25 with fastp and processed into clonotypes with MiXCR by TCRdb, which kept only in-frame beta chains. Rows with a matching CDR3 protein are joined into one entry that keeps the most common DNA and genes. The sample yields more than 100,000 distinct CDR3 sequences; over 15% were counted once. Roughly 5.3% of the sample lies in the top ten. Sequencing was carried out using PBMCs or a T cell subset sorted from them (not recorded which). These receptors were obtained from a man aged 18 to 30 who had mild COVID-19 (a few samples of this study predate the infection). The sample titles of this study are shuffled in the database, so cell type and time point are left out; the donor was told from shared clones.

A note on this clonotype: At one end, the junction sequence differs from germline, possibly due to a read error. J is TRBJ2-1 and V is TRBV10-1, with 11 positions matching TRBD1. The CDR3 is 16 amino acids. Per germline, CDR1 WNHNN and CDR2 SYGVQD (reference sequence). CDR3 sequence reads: CASSGFPGTGGNEQFF. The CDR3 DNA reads TGCGCAAGCAGTGGGTTCCCTGGGACAGGGGGCAATGAGCAGTTCTTC.

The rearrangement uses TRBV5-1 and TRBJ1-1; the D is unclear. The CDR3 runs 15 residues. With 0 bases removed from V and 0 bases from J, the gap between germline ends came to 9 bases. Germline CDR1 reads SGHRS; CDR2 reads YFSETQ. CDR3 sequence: CASSLGRELNTEAFF. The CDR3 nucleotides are TGCGCCAGCAGCTTGGGACGCGAACTGAACACTGAAGCTTTCTTT.

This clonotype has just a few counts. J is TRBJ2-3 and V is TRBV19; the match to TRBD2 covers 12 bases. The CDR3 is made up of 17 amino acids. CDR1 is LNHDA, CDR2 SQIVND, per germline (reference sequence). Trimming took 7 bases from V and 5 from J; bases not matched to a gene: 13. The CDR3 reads CASNRLGLAGSRDTQYF. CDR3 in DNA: TGTGCCAGTAATCGGCTCGGACTAGCGGGGAGTAGAGATACGCAGTATTTT.

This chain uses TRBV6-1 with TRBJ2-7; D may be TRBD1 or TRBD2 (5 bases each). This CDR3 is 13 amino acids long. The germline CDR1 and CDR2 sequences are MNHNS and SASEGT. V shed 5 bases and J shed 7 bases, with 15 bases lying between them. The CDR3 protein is CASSRDALGEQYV. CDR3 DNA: TGTGCCAGCAGTCGGGACGCCCTGGGGGAGCAGTACGTC.

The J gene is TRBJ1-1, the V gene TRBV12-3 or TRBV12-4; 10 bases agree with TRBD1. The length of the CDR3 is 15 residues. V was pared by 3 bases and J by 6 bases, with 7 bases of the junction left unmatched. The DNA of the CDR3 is TGTGCCAGCAGTTTTGGACAGGGGGGTGTGGCTGAAGCTTTCTTT. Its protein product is CASSFGQGGVAEAFF.

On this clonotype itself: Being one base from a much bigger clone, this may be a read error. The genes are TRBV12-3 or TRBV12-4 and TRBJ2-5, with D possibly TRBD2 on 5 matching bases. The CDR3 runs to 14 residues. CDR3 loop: CDSSPTRTSETQYF. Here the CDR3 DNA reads TGTGACAGCAGTCCTACTAGGACGTCAGAGACCCAGTACTTC.

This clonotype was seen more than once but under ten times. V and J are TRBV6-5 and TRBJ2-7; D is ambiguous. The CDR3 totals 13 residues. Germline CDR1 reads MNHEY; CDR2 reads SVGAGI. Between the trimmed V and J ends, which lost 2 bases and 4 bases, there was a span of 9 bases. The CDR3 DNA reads TGTGCCAGCAGTTACGACGTGGCTTACGAGCAGTACTTC. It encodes CASSYDVAYEQYF.

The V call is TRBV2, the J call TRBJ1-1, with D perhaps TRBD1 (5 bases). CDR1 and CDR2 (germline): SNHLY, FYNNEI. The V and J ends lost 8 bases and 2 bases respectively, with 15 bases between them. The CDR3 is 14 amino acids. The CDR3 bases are TGTGCCAGCGGGGGGTTTCAGGGAAACACTGAAGCTTTCTTT. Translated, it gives CASGGFQGNTEAFF.

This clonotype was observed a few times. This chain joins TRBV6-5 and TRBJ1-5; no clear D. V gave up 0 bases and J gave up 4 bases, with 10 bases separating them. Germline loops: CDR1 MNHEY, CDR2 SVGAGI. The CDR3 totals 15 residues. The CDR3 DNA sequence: TGTGCCAGCAGTTACTCTAGGACGGGGAATCAGCCCCAGCATTTT. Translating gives CASSYSRTGNQPQHF.

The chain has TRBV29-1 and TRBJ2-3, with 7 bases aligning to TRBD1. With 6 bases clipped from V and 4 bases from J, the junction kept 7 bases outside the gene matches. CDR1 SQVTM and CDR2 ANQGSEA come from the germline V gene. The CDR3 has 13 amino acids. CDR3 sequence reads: CSVTGVWADTQYF. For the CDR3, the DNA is TGCAGCGTAACAGGGGTTTGGGCAGATACGCAGTATTTT.

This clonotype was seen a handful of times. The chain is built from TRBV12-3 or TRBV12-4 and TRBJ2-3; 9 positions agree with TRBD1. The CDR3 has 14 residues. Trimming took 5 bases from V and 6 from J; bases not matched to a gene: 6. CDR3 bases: TGTGCCAGCAGTCCCGGGACAGGGTATGATACGCAGTATTTT. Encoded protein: CASSPGTGYDTQYF.

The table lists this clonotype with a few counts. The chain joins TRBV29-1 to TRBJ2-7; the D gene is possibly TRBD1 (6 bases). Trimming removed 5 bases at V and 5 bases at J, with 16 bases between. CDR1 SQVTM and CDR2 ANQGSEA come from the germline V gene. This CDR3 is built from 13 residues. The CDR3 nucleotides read TGCAGCGTTACACCCACAGGGATCAACGAGCAGTACTTC. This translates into CSVTPTGINEQYF.

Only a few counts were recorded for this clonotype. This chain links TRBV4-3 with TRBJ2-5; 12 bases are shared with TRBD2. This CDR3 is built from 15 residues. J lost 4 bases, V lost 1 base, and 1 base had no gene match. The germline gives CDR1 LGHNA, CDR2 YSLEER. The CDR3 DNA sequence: TGCGCCAGCAGCCAAGGACTAGCGGGGGCAGAGACCCAGTACTTC. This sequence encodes CASSQGLAGAETQYF.

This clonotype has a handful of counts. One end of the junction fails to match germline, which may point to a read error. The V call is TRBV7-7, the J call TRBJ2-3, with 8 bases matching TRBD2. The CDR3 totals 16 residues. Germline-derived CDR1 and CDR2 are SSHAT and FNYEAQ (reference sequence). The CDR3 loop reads CASSDGSGGLVDTQYF. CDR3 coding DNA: TGTGCTAGCAGCGACGGATCGGGGGGGCTGGTAGATACGCAGTATTTT.

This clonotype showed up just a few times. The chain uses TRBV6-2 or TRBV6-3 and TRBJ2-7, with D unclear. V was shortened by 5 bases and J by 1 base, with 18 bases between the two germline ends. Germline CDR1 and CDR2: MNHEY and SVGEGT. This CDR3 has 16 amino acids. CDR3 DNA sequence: TGTGCCAGCAGTCAATCCCCGTTGAGGAATTCCTACGAGCAGTACGTC. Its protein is CASSQSPLRNSYEQYV.

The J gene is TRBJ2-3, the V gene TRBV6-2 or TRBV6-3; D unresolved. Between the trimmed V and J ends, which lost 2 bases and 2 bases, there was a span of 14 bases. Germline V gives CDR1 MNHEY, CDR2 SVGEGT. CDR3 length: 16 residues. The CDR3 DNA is TGTGCCAGCAGTTACCAGTTGACTCCCCTCACAGATACGCAGTATTTT. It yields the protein CASSYQLTPLTDTQYF.

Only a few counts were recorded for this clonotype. As DNA, the CDR3 is TGTGCCAGTAGCCGACCACAGGGGAAAAATGGCTATGGCTACACCTTC. It specifies CASSRPQGKNGYGYTF. The rearrangement uses TRBV19 and TRBJ1-2; 7 bases map to TRBD1. This CDR3 contains 16 residues. The junction had 14 bases not matched to a gene; V was cut back by 6 bases and J by 4 bases. The germline CDR1 and CDR2 sequences are LNHDA and SQIVND (reference sequence).

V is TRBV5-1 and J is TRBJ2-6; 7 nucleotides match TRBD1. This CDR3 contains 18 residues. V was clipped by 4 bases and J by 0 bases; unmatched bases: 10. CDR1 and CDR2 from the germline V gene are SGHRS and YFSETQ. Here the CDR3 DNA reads TGCGCCAGCAGCGAAGGGGACAGATCTTCCTCTGGGGCCAACGTCCTGACTTTC. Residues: CASSEGDRSSSGANVLTF.

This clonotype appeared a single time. CDR3 amino acids: CASSKRGGSYNEQFF. CDR3 in DNA: TGTGCCAGCAGCAAGCGGGGGGGATCCTACAATGAGCAGTTCTTC. The chain carries TRBV7-9 and TRBJ2-1; 10 bases fit TRBD2. Germline V gene data show CDR1 as SEHNR and CDR2 as FQNEAQ (reference sequence). The ends lost 5 bases at V and 1 base at J; junction bases unmatched: 2. The CDR3 totals 15 residues.

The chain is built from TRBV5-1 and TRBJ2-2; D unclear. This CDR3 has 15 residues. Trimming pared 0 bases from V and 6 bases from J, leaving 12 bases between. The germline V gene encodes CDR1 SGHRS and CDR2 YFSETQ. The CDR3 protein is CASSLATTPPGELFF. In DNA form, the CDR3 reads TGCGCCAGCAGCTTGGCTACGACCCCTCCCGGGGAGCTGTTTTTT. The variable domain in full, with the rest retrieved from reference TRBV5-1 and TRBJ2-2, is KAGVTQTPRYLIKTRGQQVTLSCSPISGHRSVSWYQQTPGQGLQFLFEYFSETQRNKGNFPGRFSGRQFSNSRSEMNVSTLELGDSALYLCASSLATTPPGELFFGEGSRLTVL.

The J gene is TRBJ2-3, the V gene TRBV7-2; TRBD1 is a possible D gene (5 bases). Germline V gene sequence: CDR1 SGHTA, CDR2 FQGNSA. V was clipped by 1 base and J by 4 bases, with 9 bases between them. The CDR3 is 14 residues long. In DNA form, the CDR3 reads TGTGCCAGCAGCTTAGTAGGGGTGGCAGATACGCAGTATTTT. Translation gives CASSLVGVADTQYF.

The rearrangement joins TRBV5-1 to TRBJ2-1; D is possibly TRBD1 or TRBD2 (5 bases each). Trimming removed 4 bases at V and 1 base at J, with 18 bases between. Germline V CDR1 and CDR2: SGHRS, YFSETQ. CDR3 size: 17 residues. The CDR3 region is CASSGLFGAFSYNEQFF. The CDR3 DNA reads TGCGCCAGCAGCGGATTATTCGGGGCCTTTTCCTACAATGAGCAGTTCTTC.

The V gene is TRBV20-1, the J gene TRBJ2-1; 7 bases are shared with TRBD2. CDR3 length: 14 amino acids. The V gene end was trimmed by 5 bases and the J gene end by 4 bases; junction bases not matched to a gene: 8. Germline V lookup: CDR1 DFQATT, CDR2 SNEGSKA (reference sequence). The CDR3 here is CSAGAGLQYNEQFF. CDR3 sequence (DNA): TGCAGTGCTGGAGCGGGACTCCAATACAATGAGCAGTTCTTC.

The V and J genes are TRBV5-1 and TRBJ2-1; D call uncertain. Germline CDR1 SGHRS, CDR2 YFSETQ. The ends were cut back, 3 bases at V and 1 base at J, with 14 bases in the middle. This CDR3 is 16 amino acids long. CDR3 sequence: CASSSQAAGSYNEQFF. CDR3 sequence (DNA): TGCGCCAGCAGCTCCCAGGCGGCAGGATCCTACAATGAGCAGTTCTTC.